Listed below are T cell receptor beta chains from one sample, sequenced in a study of pediatric ulcerative colitis. TCRdb keeps only in-frame clones here, not all; method: immunoSEQ multiplex PCR. Of approximately 60,000 clones listed, 85% to 90% were seen once; the top ten hold 3% to 4.5%. What was sequenced was blood. The receptors were gathered from a boy younger than 18 with severe ulcerative colitis. Each CDR3 is given with its conserved first and last residue. The D gene is left open where the match is weak. Size is omitted from some rows. Given values are once, few, many or a class for expanded clones.

TRBJ2-5,TRBV10-1,-,TRBD1,TGCGCCAGCAGTGAGTCGACAGGGGGTGTTGAGACCCAGTACTTC,CASSESTGGVETQYF
TRBJ2-1,TRBV18,-,TRBD2,TGTGCCAGCTCTCCACCCGGGACTAGCTACAATGAGCAGTTCTTC,CASSPPGTSYNEQFF
TRBJ2-2,TRBV7-2,-,TRBD2,TGTGCCAGCAGCTTAAAGCCCTCTAGCGGACTGAACACCGGGGAGCTGTTTTTT,CASSLKPSSGLNTGELFF
TRBJ2-7,TRBV29-1,-,TRBD2,TGCAGCGTTGTTCCAGCGGGAGTTCCCTCCTACGAGCAGTACTTC,CSVVPAGVPSYEQYF
TRBJ2-2,TRBV2,-,-,TGTGCCAGCTGGGACTTCTACACCGGGGAGCTGTTTTTT,CASWDFYTGELFF
TRBJ2-7,TRBV9,-,TRBD2,TGTGCCAGCAGCGCGCCTGCGGGAGGGCCTGTGCAGTACTTC,CASSAPAGGPVQYF
TRBJ2-1,TRBV7-5,-,-,TGTGCCCTTCCCGCAGAGATTCGGGCTAGCGGGAGGTGTATAAATGAGCAGTTCTTC,CALPAEIRASGRCINEQFF
TRBJ2-5,TRBV13,-,-,TGTGCCAGCAGTTTCCCCGGGACAGAGACCCAGTACTTC,CASSFPGTETQYF
TRBJ2-7,TRBV4-3,-,-,TGCGCCAGCAGCCAAGAATATGGCCCGGAGAGGTGGACCTACGAGCAGTACTTC,CASSQEYGPERWTYEQYF
TRBJ2-3,TRBV6-6,-,-,TGTGCCAGCAGTTACTCTAGCGATACGCAGTATTTT,CASSYSSDTQYF
TRBJ1-1,TRBV2,-,-,TGTGCTAATGGGGCCCGGGTAGGCAAATCGAACACTGAAGCTTTCTTT,CANGARVGKSNTEAFF
TRBJ2-1,TRBV15,-,TRBD2,TGTGCCACCAGCGCGGGAGCTGGCTACAATGAGCAGTTCTTC,CATSAGAGYNEQFF
TRBJ2-7,TRBV29-1,once,-,TGCAGCGCAGTGGGGCTGGCAGGCTACGAGCAGTACTTC,CSAVGLAGYEQYF
TRBJ2-7,TRBV13,once,-,TGTGCCAGCAGCCTCCGGGGAGGTCGTCATGCTTACGAGCAGTACTTC,CASSLRGGRHAYEQYF
TRBJ2-7,TRBV5-4,few,-,TGTGCCAGCAGCTTGGACAGGTACGAGCAGTACTTC,CASSLDRYEQYF
TRBJ2-3,TRBV5-8,-,TRBD2,TGTGCCAGCAGCTTGGGCAGTGGACTAGCGGGATATAGTACAGATACGCAGTATTTT,CASSLGSGLAGYSTDTQYF
TRBJ2-3,TRBV5-1,-,TRBD2,TGCGCCAGCAGCCCGTCTAGCGGGATGGGAGATACGCAGTATTTT,CASSPSSGMGDTQYF
TRBJ2-1,TRBV7-9,-,TRBD2,TGTGCCAGCAGCGGGAATCTGGGCGGGAGAGGCAATGAGCAGTTCTTC,CASSGNLGGRGNEQFF
TRBJ2-5,TRBV6-1,-,-,TGTGCCAGCAGTGAATCGGTCCACTGGGTCTCTCAAGAGACCCAGTACTTC,CASSESVHWVSQETQYF
TRBJ1-2,TRBV29-1,-,-,TGCAGCGTTGTCAGGTCTTATGTTGATGGCTACACCTTC,CSVVRSYVDGYTF
TRBJ2-6,TRBV30,once,-,TGTGCCTGGACCGCAGGGGTTGGGGCCAACGTCCTGACTTTC,CAWTAGVGANVLTF
TRBJ1-5,TRBV29-1,-,TRBD1,TGCAGCGTTGCAGAAGAGGACAGGGGAAATCAGCCCCAGCATTTT,CSVAEEDRGNQPQHF
TRBJ2-7,TRBV19,-,TRBD1,TGTGCCAGTAGTCCCCGAGGGACAGTCTACGAGCAGTACTTC,CASSPRGTVYEQYF
TRBJ1-5,TRBV6-1,-,-,TGTGCCAGCAGTGAAGTTCAGGGGAGGGGTAATCAGCCCCAGCATTTT,CASSEVQGRGNQPQHF
TRBJ2-5,TRBV7-9,-,TRBD1,TGTGCCAGCTGTACAGGGGTGGGGGACCAAGAGACCCAGTACTTC,CASCTGVGDQETQYF
TRBJ2-4,TRBV6-5,-,TRBD2,TGTGCCAGCACCCCCCTGCGAGGGGAGGGGAACATTCAGTACTTC,CASTPLRGEGNIQYF
TRBJ2-7,TRBV15,-,-,TGTGCCACCAGCAGAGATTCGGGGGGACATCTGGTCGAGCAGTACTTC,CATSRDSGGHLVEQYF
TRBJ2-1,TRBV7-3,-,-,TGTGCCAGCAGCCGAGGGGGAGTCTCCTACAATGAGCAGTTCTTC,CASSRGGVSYNEQFF
TRBJ1-2,TRBV2,-,TRBD1,TGTGCCAGAGGGGACAGCTATTTAACCTATGGCTACACCTTC,CARGDSYLTYGYTF
TRBJ1-2,TRBV28,-,-,TGTGCCAGCAGATCCGCAGATACGACTGTCTCCTATGGCTACACCTTC,CASRSADTTVSYGYTF
TRBJ2-5,TRBV7-9,-,-,TGTGCCAGCAGCGAATCCGGGACCCAAGAGACCCAGTACTTC,CASSESGTQETQYF
TRBJ2-2,TRBV29-1,-,TRBD1,TGCAGCGTGGGGACAGGCCCAACCGGGGAGCTGTTTTTT,CSVGTGPTGELFF
TRBJ2-1,TRBV19,-,-,TGTGCCAGTAGCCAGGGGTGGAATGAGCAGTTCTTC,CASSQGWNEQFF
TRBJ2-1,TRBV4-1,-,TRBD1,TGCGCCAGCAGCCCCCGAACAGGGGGCTTAAACAATGAGCAGTTCTTC,CASSPRTGGLNNEQFF
TRBJ2-3,TRBV13,-,TRBD2,TGTGCCAGCAGCTTAGTAGCGGGAGAAGGAGATACGCAGTATTTT,CASSLVAGEGDTQYF
TRBJ2-1,TRBV7-9,-,-,TGTGCCAGCAGCCCGCCCAGGATTGAGAATGAGCAGTTCTTC,CASSPPRIENEQFF
TRBJ2-3,TRBV4-1,-,TRBD2,TGCGCCAGCAGCCCGGATAGCGGGTACACTTCAGATACGCAGTATTTT,CASSPDSGYTSDTQYF
TRBJ2-2,TRBV9,-,TRBD2,TGTGCCAGCAGCGTAGCGGGAGGGGCAAACACCGGGGAGCTGTTTTTT,CASSVAGGANTGELFF
TRBJ2-2,TRBV6-5,-,-,TGTGCCAGCAGTTTGATGGGTCCGAACACCGGGGAGCTGTTTTTT,CASSLMGPNTGELFF
TRBJ2-3,TRBV4-2,-,-,TGTGCCAGCAGCCAATGGAGCACAGATACGCAGTATTTT,CASSQWSTDTQYF
TRBJ2-1,TRBV10-3,once,-,TGTGCCATCAATATGGGCGGAGAGACCTACAATGAGCAGTTCTTC,CAINMGGETYNEQFF
TRBJ1-2,TRBV11-2,once,-,TGTGCCAGCAGCTTAGATCCCGGCGGGACTAGCGGCTACACCTTC,CASSLDPGGTSGYTF
TRBJ1-2,TRBV12-5,-,-,TGTGCTAGTGGTACGGCTGGTTGGACTAACTATGGCTACACCTTC,CASGTAGWTNYGYTF
TRBJ2-2,TRBV5-4,-,-,TGTGCCAGCAGCTTTAAAATGCTAACTCGAACCGGGGAGCTGTTTTTT,CASSFKMLTRTGELFF
TRBJ2-7,TRBV6-4,-,TRBD1,TGTGCCAGCACCCTAAAGGGGGCCTTTTTGGCCTACGAGCAGTACTTC,CASTLKGAFLAYEQYF
TRBJ2-7,TRBV19,-,-,TGTGCCAGTAGTATAGTGGGAGGCAGCCCCGACGAGCAGTACTTC,CASSIVGGSPDEQYF
TRBJ1-2,TRBV10-3,-,TRBD1,TGTGCCATCAGTGACCCTCCCGGCCGGGGAGGGGGCGAATATGGCTACACCTTC,CAISDPPGRGGGEYGYTF
TRBJ1-2,TRBV6-5,few,TRBD1,TGTGCCAGCAGCCTCGGGACAGCCAACTATGGCTACACCTTC,CASSLGTANYGYTF
TRBJ2-7,TRBV2,-,TRBD1,TGTGCCAGCAGGGGACCGGGACAGGGAAGCTACGAGCAGTACTTC,CASRGPGQGSYEQYF
TRBJ1-2,TRBV6-5,-,-,TGTGCCAGCAGGGCTACAGTTAACTATGGCTACACCTTC,CASRATVNYGYTF
TRBJ2-5,TRBV7-6,-,TRBD2,TGTGCCAGCAGCCGGACTAGCGGGAGGGCCTTGCCGGAGACCCAGTACTTC,CASSRTSGRALPETQYF
TRBJ2-3,TRBV11-2,-,-,TGTGCCAGCAGCTCGGACCTGTCCCCAGATACGCAGTATTTT,CASSSDLSPDTQYF
TRBJ1-2,TRBV5-8,-,-,TGTGCCAGCAGCCCAACAGGGATTAGAAACTATGGCTACACCTTC,CASSPTGIRNYGYTF
TRBJ2-7,TRBV5-1,-,-,TGCGCCAGCAGCTTGGAGGGCCGTAGCTCCTACGAGCAGTACTTC,CASSLEGRSSYEQYF
TRBJ1-2,TRBV19,-,TRBD1,TGTGCCAGTAGTATGGGACAGATAAATGGCTACACCTTC,CASSMGQINGYTF
TRBJ2-2,TRBV7-9,-,-,TGTGCCAGCAGTCAGATGACAGGTTCCGGGGAGCTGTTTTTT,CASSQMTGSGELFF
TRBJ2-1,TRBV7-9,few,-,TGTGCCAGCAGCTTAATTTGGCTAGCAGGAGACAATGAGCAGTTCTTC,CASSLIWLAGDNEQFF
TRBJ2-2,TRBV2,-,TRBD2,TGTGCCAGTCAAGACCAGCTAGGACTAGTTGGCACCGGGGAGCTGTTTTTT,CASQDQLGLVGTGELFF
TRBJ2-5,TRBV13,-,TRBD2,TGTGCCAGCAGCTCTAGGACTAGCGGCAAAGAGACCCAGTACTTC,CASSSRTSGKETQYF
TRBJ2-1,TRBV15,-,-,TGTGCCACCAGCAGAGTTTCTGGGGGAAGCTCCTACAATGAGCAGTTCTTC,CATSRVSGGSSYNEQFF